What follows describes a single T cell receptor beta chain. What it binds is unknown. The data were obtained in a study of cytomegalovirus exposure and HLA in healthy donors. Study-wide results and limits: A missense DCLRE1C variant was associated with V- and J-gene trimming of TCR beta chains in a later analysis, and an independent cohort replicated the association. Common viral pathogens were later found to be apparently linked to several of the most significant clusters.

The PCR employed 60 Vbeta primers together with 13 Jbeta primers. Profiled with immunoSEQ multiplex PCR; TCRdb holds only in-frame clones, not every one. The sample comprises about 180,000 clones, around 79% of which are singletons, and about 0.5% rests with the top ten. Germline CDR1 and CDR2: GTSNPN and SVGIG (reference sequence). Trimming cost V 4 bases and J 5 bases, with 21 bases left between them. The CDR3 has 17 amino acids. The source of this sequence is a woman between 50 and 59 years old in good health and CMV-seronegative. V gene TRBV30 combines with J gene TRBJ1-6; D may be TRBD1 (5 bases). Sequenced input: PBMCs. The CDR3 DNA reads TGTGCCTGGACGGGCGTTTCGGGGGATTATGATAATTCACCCCTCCACTTT. Its protein product is CAWTGVSGDYDNSPLHF.